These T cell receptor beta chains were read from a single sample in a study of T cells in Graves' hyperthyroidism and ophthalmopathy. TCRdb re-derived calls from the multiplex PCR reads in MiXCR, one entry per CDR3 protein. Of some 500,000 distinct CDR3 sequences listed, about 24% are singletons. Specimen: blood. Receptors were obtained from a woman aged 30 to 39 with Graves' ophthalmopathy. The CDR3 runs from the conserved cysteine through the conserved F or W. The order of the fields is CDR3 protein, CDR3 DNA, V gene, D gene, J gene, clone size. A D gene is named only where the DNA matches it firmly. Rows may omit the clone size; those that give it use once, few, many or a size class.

CDR3: CSVEDGYSSYEQYF; DNA: TGCAGCGTTGAAGACGGCTATAGCTCCTACGAGCAGTACTTC; V: TRBV29-1; D: -; J: TRBJ2-7; size: many
CDR3: CSARVGVAWVEQYF; DNA: TGCAGTGCTAGAGTCGGCGTGGCGTGGGTCGAGCAGTACTTC; V: TRBV20-1; D: -; J: TRBJ2-7; size: many
CDR3: CASSSQGTQYF; DNA: TGTGCCAGCAGCTCGCAGGGGACCCAGTACTTC; V: TRBV7-2; D: -; J: TRBJ2-5; size: many
CDR3: CASSLVVDEQYF; DNA: TGTGCCAGCAGTTTAGTGGTGGACGAGCAGTACTTC; V: TRBV12-3/TRBV12-4; D: -; J: TRBJ2-7; size: many
CDR3: CASSSRVYGYTF; DNA: TGTGCCAGTAGTTCCAGGGTCTATGGCTACACCTTC; V: TRBV19; D: -; J: TRBJ1-2; size: many
CDR3: CATSQTPGQGAGETQYF; DNA: TGTGCCACCAGTCAAACACCGGGACAGGGGGCTGGAGAGACCCAGTACTTC; V: TRBV24-1; D: TRBD1; J: TRBJ2-5; size: many
CDR3: CASSHRRYDRTGAEAFF; DNA: TGCGCCAGCAGCCACAGGAGGTATGACAGGACTGGGGCTGAAGCTTTCTTT; V: TRBV4-1; D: -; J: TRBJ1-1; size: -
CDR3: CSVVFGDMNTEAFF; DNA: TGCAGCGTTGTCTTCGGGGATATGAACACTGAAGCTTTCTTT; V: TRBV29-1; D: -; J: TRBJ1-1; size: many
CDR3: CASSPTGGSGPSEQYF; DNA: TGTGCCAGCAGTCCCACGGGGGGTAGCGGCCCTTCAGAGCAGTACTTC; V: TRBV7-3; D: TRBD2; J: TRBJ2-7; size: -
CDR3: CASSVGDRDNQPQHF; DNA: TGTGCCAGCAGCGTAGGGGACAGGGACAATCAGCCCCAGCATTTT; V: TRBV9; D: TRBD1; J: TRBJ1-5; size: -
CDR3: CASSSGTYVQYF; DNA: TGTGCCAGCAGCTCGGGGACGTACGTCCAGTACTTC; V: TRBV28; D: -; J: TRBJ2-7; size: many
CDR3: CASSYVRGPNQPQHF; DNA: TGTGCCAGCAGTTACGTCAGGGGGCCCAATCAGCCCCAGCATTTT; V: TRBV6-5; D: TRBD1; J: TRBJ1-5; size: many
CDR3: CASSFLSTNQPQHF; DNA: TGTGCCAGCAGCTTCTTATCTACAAATCAGCCCCAGCATTTT; V: TRBV5-5; D: -; J: TRBJ1-5; size: many
CDR3: CASSTTSGGPSYEQYF; DNA: TGTGCCAGCAGCACAACTAGCGGGGGCCCCTCCTACGAGCAGTACTTC; V: TRBV11-1; D: TRBD2; J: TRBJ2-7; size: -
CDR3: CASRGSVLTGELFF; DNA: TGTGCCAGTAGAGGGTCAGTTCTAACCGGGGAGCTGTTTTTT; V: TRBV19; D: -; J: TRBJ2-2; size: -
CDR3: CASSPGGGIHEQYF; DNA: TGTGCCAGCAGTCCCGGGGGGGGGATCCACGAGCAGTACTTC; V: TRBV27; D: TRBD2; J: TRBJ2-7; size: -
CDR3: CASSRPPDTEAFF; DNA: TGTGCCAGCAGCCGACCCCCGGACACTGAAGCTTTCTTT; V: TRBV3-1; D: -; J: TRBJ1-1; size: many
CDR3: CASITTGGTEAFF; DNA: TGTGCCAGCATTACAACAGGGGGCACTGAAGCTTTCTTT; V: TRBV6-2/TRBV6-3; D: TRBD1; J: TRBJ1-1; size: many
CDR3: CASSQEQANQPQHF; DNA: TGCGCCAGCAGCCAAGAACAGGCCAATCAGCCCCAGCATTTT; V: TRBV4-1; D: -; J: TRBJ1-5; size: few
CDR3: CATSGGSSLASREQYF; DNA: TGTGCCACCAGCGGGGGCTCCAGTCTCGCCTCCCGCGAGCAGTACTTC; V: TRBV15; D: -; J: TRBJ2-7; size: -
CDR3: CSAQRWQGLIEQYF; DNA: TGCAGTGCTCAGAGGTGGCAGGGCCTCATCGAGCAGTACTTC; V: TRBV20-1; D: -; J: TRBJ2-7; size: few
CDR3: CASSGTGHNYGYTF; DNA: TGTGCCAGCAGCGGGACAGGGCATAACTATGGCTACACCTTC; V: TRBV6-1; D: TRBD1; J: TRBJ1-2; size: many
CDR3: CASSLDGGAGQPQHF; DNA: TGCGCCAGCAGCTTGGACGGGGGCGCGGGTCAGCCCCAGCATTTT; V: TRBV5-1; D: -; J: TRBJ1-5; size: many
CDR3: CASSYSPGKGTEAFF; DNA: TGTGCCAGCAGTTACTCTCCAGGGAAAGGAACTGAAGCTTTCTTT; V: TRBV6-5; D: -; J: TRBJ1-1; size: -
CDR3: CATSDGGPETQYF; DNA: TGTGCCACCAGTGATGGGGGTCCGGAGACCCAGTACTTC; V: TRBV24-1; D: -; J: TRBJ2-5; size: many
CDR3: CSVGVLGLDTEAFF; DNA: TGCAGCGTTGGGGTGTTAGGCCTGGACACTGAAGCTTTCTTT; V: TRBV29-1; D: -; J: TRBJ1-1; size: many
CDR3: CATDRDISNTEAFF; DNA: TGTGCCACCGACCGGGACATCTCTAACACTGAAGCTTTCTTT; V: TRBV27; D: -; J: TRBJ1-1; size: many
CDR3: CASNVLGPGGEQYF; DNA: TGTGCCAGCAACGTTCTGGGGCCAGGGGGCGAGCAGTACTTC; V: TRBV27; D: TRBD1; J: TRBJ2-7; size: few
CDR3: CASSYSMHAETQYF; DNA: TGTGCCAGCAGTTACTCGATGCATGCCGAGACCCAGTACTTC; V: TRBV6-5; D: -; J: TRBJ2-5; size: few
CDR3: CASRRTRGEANYGYTF; DNA: TGTGCCAGCAGGCGCACCCGAGGGGAAGCTAACTATGGCTACACCTTC; V: TRBV12-3/TRBV12-4; D: -; J: TRBJ1-2; size: few
CDR3: CASSLGQNQAFF; DNA: TGTGCCAGCAGTTTGGGGCAGAACCAAGCTTTCTTT; V: TRBV12-3/TRBV12-4; D: -; J: TRBJ1-1; size: -
CDR3: CASRLRDSGYNEQFF; DNA: TGTGCCAGCAGACTCCGGGACAGTGGGTACAATGAGCAGTTCTTC; V: TRBV27; D: TRBD1; J: TRBJ2-1; size: many
CDR3: CASNGAPNTEAFF; DNA: TGTGCCAGCAACGGGGCCCCGAACACTGAAGCTTTCTTT; V: TRBV25-1; D: -; J: TRBJ1-1; size: many
CDR3: CAISRDREDYGYTF; DNA: TGTGCCATCAGCAGGGACAGGGAGGACTATGGCTACACCTTC; V: TRBV7-2; D: TRBD1; J: TRBJ1-2; size: -
CDR3: CASSGTPSSYEQYF; DNA: TGTGCCAGCAGCGGGACTCCGAGCTCCTACGAGCAGTACTTC; V: TRBV6-2/TRBV6-3; D: -; J: TRBJ2-7; size: many
CDR3: CASSAHSGTVYEQYF; DNA: TGTGCCAGCAGCGCGCACTCCGGGACAGTCTACGAGCAGTACTTC; V: TRBV11-2; D: TRBD1; J: TRBJ2-7; size: many
CDR3: CATSRGMEVRGYTF; DNA: TGTGCCACCAGCAGAGGGATGGAAGTTCGTGGCTACACCTTC; V: TRBV15; D: -; J: TRBJ1-2; size: -